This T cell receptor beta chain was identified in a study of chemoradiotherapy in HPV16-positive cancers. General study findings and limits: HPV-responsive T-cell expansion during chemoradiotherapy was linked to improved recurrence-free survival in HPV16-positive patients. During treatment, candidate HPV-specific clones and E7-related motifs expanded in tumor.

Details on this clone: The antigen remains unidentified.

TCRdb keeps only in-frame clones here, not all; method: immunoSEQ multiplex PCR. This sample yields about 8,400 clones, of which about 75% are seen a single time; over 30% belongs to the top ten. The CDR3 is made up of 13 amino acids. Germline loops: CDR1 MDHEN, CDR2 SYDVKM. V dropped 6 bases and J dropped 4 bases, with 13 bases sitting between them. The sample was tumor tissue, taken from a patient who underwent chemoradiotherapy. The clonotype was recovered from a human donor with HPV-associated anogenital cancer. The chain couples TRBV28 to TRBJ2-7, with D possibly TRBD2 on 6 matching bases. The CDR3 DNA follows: TGTGCCAGCAGCCTCGGGACTTTTTACGAGCAGTACTTC. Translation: CASSLGTFYEQYF.